These 2 T cell receptor beta chains were sequenced from one sample in a study of blood T cell repertoires in COVID-19. Sequenced by immunoSEQ multiplex PCR; TCRdb stores in-frame clones only, minus some. This sample has 190,000 or so clones, with around 90% found just once. The material sequenced was PBMCs or T cells enriched from blood (not recorded which). The receptors stem from a man younger than 30 with acute COVID-19.

In its sample, this clone was seen a few times. This chain uses TRBV27 with TRBJ2-1; 10 bases fit TRBD2. The CDR3 totals 16 residues. Germline V gene sequence: CDR1 MNHEY, CDR2 SMNVEV (reference sequence). Unmatched junction bases numbered 6, after V lost 3 bases and J lost 4 bases. The CDR3 DNA is TGTGCCAGCAGTTTGTCCAGCGGGAGGGTGTACAATGAGCAGTTCTTC. Protein product: CASSLSSGRVYNEQFF.

V gene TRBV4-3 combines with J gene TRBJ2-7; TRBD1 matches 7 bases. The ends lost 0 bases at V and 0 bases at J; junction bases unmatched: 8. Per germline, CDR1 LGHNA and CDR2 YSLEER. The CDR3 spans 17 residues. CDR3 DNA sequence: TGCGCCAGCAGCCAAGACCATAAGGACAGGAGCTCCTACGAGCAGTACTTC. It codes for CASSQDHKDRSSYEQYF.